The 14 T cell receptor beta chains reported below all come from one sample, sequenced in a study of shared T cell receptors in the human thymus. The method was immunoSEQ multiplex PCR; TCRdb's version includes in-frame clones alone and lacks a portion of them. Here the sample spans approximately 760,000 clones, 70% to 90% being singletons. A further study also used this sample, focusing on human thymus T cells.

The sequenced material came from thymocytes. The receptors come from a girl younger than two with a congenital heart defect.

The chain carries TRBV30 and TRBJ2-1, with D perhaps matching TRBD1 (5 bases). Germline V gene data show CDR1 as GTSNPN and CDR2 as SVGIG (reference sequence). This CDR3 contains 15 residues. Trimming removed 0 bases at V and 5 bases at J, with 14 bases between. CDR3 nucleotide sequence: TGTGCCTGGAGTGTAGGGGCGAGAACAGACAATGAGCAGTTCTTC. Translated, it gives CAWSVGARTDNEQFF.

This clone occurred a few times. The V call is TRBV9, the J call TRBJ1-1; 7 bases fit TRBD1. Germline V gene sequence: CDR1 SGDLS, CDR2 YYNGEE. V lost 4 bases, J lost 4 bases, and 7 bases stayed unmatched. CDR3 length equals 14 residues. The CDR3 nucleotides read TGTGCCAGCAGCTATACGGGACAGTTCACTGAAGCTTTCTTT. It specifies CASSYTGQFTEAFF.

The CDR3 protein is CASSGLAGNKKDVGELFF. CDR3 sequence (DNA): TGTGCCAGCAGCGGACTAGCGGGGAACAAAAAGGACGTCGGGGAGCTGTTTTTT. The chain joins TRBV9 to TRBJ2-2, with 11 bases aligning to TRBD2. CDR1 and CDR2 from the germline V gene are SGDLS and YYNGEE. V gave up 3 bases and J gave up 7 bases; unmatched junction bases: 14. The CDR3 is 18 amino acids. The whole variable domain, remainder taken from reference TRBV9 and TRBJ2-2, is DSGVTQTPKHLITATGQRVTLRCSPRSGDLSVYWYQQSLDQGLQFLIQYYNGEERAKGNILERFSAQQFPDLHSELNLSSLELGDSALYFCASSGLAGNKKDVGELFFGEGSRLTVL.

J is TRBJ1-2 and V is TRBV27; possibly TRBD1 for D (6 bases). Trimming stripped 4 bases from V and 4 bases from J, with 16 bases between. The CDR3 is 15 amino acids. CDR1 and CDR2 from the germline V gene are MNHEY and SMNVEV (reference sequence). The chain's CDR3 is CASSSLATGRYGYTF. CDR3 DNA: TGTGCCAGCAGTTCCCTTGCGACAGGACGCTATGGCTACACCTTC.

This clone came up once. The rearrangement uses TRBV4-1 and TRBJ1-4, with TRBD1 matching over 7 bases. V dropped 3 bases and J dropped 8; count of bases not matched to a gene: 12. This CDR3 contains 16 residues. Germline CDR1 reads MGHRA; CDR2 reads YSYEKL. The CDR3 protein is CASSQGDSGGKEKLFF. For the CDR3, the DNA is TGCGCCAGCAGCCAGGGGGACAGTGGGGGAAAAGAAAAACTGTTTTTT.

The chain recombines TRBV6-1 with TRBJ2-4; tentative D call: TRBD1 (5 bases). CDR3 size: 12 residues. Germline CDR1 is MNHNS and CDR2 is SASEGT. V was shortened by 0 bases and J by 15 bases, with 12 bases between the two germline ends. The CDR3 region has the DNA TGTGCCAGCAGTGAAGCGGGTAGGGGAAGGTACTTC. Translated, it gives CASSEAGRGRYF.

The CDR3 sequence is CASSRDRPSVGQYF. Here the CDR3 DNA reads TGTGCCAGCTCAAGGGACAGGCCTTCGGTGGGGCAGTACTTC. V and J are TRBV18 and TRBJ2-7; 8 bases are a match to TRBD1. The V and J ends lost 5 bases and 9 bases, in that order; junction bases with no gene match: 12. Germline V gene lookup returns CDR1 KGHSH and CDR2 LQKENI. The CDR3 consists of 14 residues.

Only one count was recorded for this clone. The V call is TRBV27, the J call TRBJ1-1; 7 bases map to TRBD1. Germline lookup yields CDR1 MNHEY and CDR2 SMNVEV (reference sequence). V lost 5 bases, J lost 7 bases, and 10 bases stayed unmatched. The CDR3 is 14 residues long. CDR3 amino acids: CASSPDREAGEAFF. The CDR3 DNA reads as TGTGCCAGCAGTCCCGACAGGGAAGCAGGTGAAGCTTTCTTT.

The chain carries TRBV7-6 and TRBJ1-5; 8 nucleotides line up with TRBD1. CDR3 length equals 15 residues. With V trimmed by 5 bases and J by 1 base, 4 bases remained unmatched. CDR1 and CDR2 (germline): SGHVS, FNYEAQ. For the CDR3, the DNA is TGTGCCAGCAGCCCCGGGACAGGAAGCAATCAGCCCCAGCATTTT. Protein sequence: CASSPGTGSNQPQHF. Drawing the rest from reference TRBV7-6 and TRBJ1-5, the complete variable domain is GAGVSQSPRYKVTKRGQDVALRCDPISGHVSLYWYRQALGQGPEFLTYFNYEAQQDKSGLPNDRFSAERPEGSISTLTIQRTEQRDSAMYRCASSPGTGSNQPQHFGDGTRLSIL.

The rearrangement links TRBV7-8 to TRBJ1-5; TRBD1 matches 7 bases. CDR3 length: 14 residues. Trimming cost V 6 bases and J 7 bases; bases outside gene matches: 9. Germline loops: CDR1 SGHVS, CDR2 FQNEAQ. CDR3 loop: CASSSDRSDQPQHF. The CDR3 DNA reads TGTGCCAGCAGTTCGGACAGGTCGGACCAGCCCCAGCATTTT. Drawing the rest from reference TRBV7-8 and TRBJ1-5, the complete variable domain is GAGVSQSPRYKVAKRGQDVALRCDPISGHVSLFWYQQALGQGPEFLTYFQNEAQLDKSGLPSDRFFAERPEGSVSTLKIQRTQQEDSAVYLCASSSDRSDQPQHFGDGTRLSIL.

The rearrangement uses TRBV4-1 and TRBJ2-7; 7 bases are shared with TRBD1. The ends lost 2 bases at V and 3 bases at J; junction bases unmatched: 16. Germline V gene sequence: CDR1 MGHRA, CDR2 YSYEKL. The CDR3 totals 18 residues. CDR3 DNA: TGCGCCAGCAGCCAACAAGTTACACGGGACAGACGATTCTACGAGCAGTACTTC. Translated, it gives CASSQQVTRDRRFYEQYF.

The J gene is TRBJ2-5, the V gene TRBV15, with D tentatively TRBD1 (5 bases). The V gene's germline CDR1 is LNHNV and CDR2 YYDKDF (reference sequence). This CDR3 contains 14 residues. V dropped 1 base and J dropped 5 bases, with 11 bases sitting between them. The DNA of the CDR3 is TGTGCCACCAGCAGAGTTTGGCAGGGCGAGACCCAGTACTTC. This gives the protein CATSRVWQGETQYF.

The rearrangement links TRBV20-1 to TRBJ2-5, with D possibly TRBD2 on 6 matching bases. This CDR3 spans 11 amino acids. Germline loops: CDR1 DFQATT, CDR2 SNEGSKA (reference sequence). Trimming took 6 bases from V and 5 from J, leaving 10 bases between them. The CDR3 sequence is CSASGGETQYF. The CDR3 nucleotides read TGCAGTGCCTCTGGGGGGGAGACCCAGTACTTC.

V is TRBV5-1 and J is TRBJ1-2; TRBD1 might be the D (6 bases). The CDR3 extends over 13 amino acids. Trimming took off 2 bases at V and 8 bases at J, with 13 bases between the two ends. Germline CDR1 reads SGHRS; CDR2 reads YFSETQ. This CDR3 is CASSLTGLIGYTF. CDR3 bases: TGCGCCAGCAGCTTAACAGGGCTGATAGGCTACACCTTC.